The 30 T cell receptor beta chains presented below share a single source sample, sequenced in a study of cytomegalovirus exposure and HLA in healthy donors. PCR amplification relied on 60 Vbeta primers (plus 13 Jbeta primers). Assay used: immunoSEQ multiplex PCR; TCRdb lists only in-frame clones, some missing. The sample includes 200,000 to 250,000 clones, 80% to 85% seen only once; the top ten take 0.71%. Sequencing input: PBMCs. These receptors all stem from a boy younger than 10 in good health and CMV-seronegative.

This chain joins TRBV7-8 and TRBJ1-5; D is unclear. V was clipped by 5 bases and J by 0 bases, with 11 bases between them. The V gene's germline CDR1 is SGHVS and CDR2 FQNEAQ. This CDR3 spans 15 amino acids. CDR3 residues: CASSPAGYSNQPQHF. DNA for the CDR3: TGTGCCAGCAGCCCAGCGGGCTATAGCAATCAGCCCCAGCATTTT.

This chain links TRBV5-4 with TRBJ2-3, with 9 bases fitting TRBD2. J gave up 5 bases and V 3 bases, and 10 bases lay outside the gene matches. Germline CDR1 reads SGHNT; CDR2 reads YYREEE (reference sequence). The CDR3 sequence is 16 residues long. The CDR3 is CASSWIAGDGIDTQYF. For the CDR3, the DNA is TGTGCCAGCAGCTGGATAGCGGGGGATGGAATAGATACGCAGTATTTT.

This clone was counted once. V usage is TRBV10-1 and J usage is TRBJ2-1; perhaps TRBD2 as D (5 bases). The CDR3 extends over 15 amino acids. V was clipped by 3 bases and J by 5 bases, with 14 bases between them. The V gene's germline CDR1 is WNHNN and CDR2 SYGVQD (reference sequence). The CDR3 DNA is TGCGCCAGCAGTGATGGGAGTGCGAAGAACAATGAGCAGTTCTTC. Translated: CASSDGSAKNNEQFF.

The chain combines TRBV27 with TRBJ2-7; a weak D match, TRBD1 (7 bases). The CDR3 runs 13 residues. The V end lost 6 bases, the J end lost 5 bases, and 14 bases lay between the germline ends. Germline CDR1 reads MNHEY; CDR2 reads SMNVEV (reference sequence). As DNA, the CDR3 is TGTGCCAGCAGCTTCTCAGGGGGGAACGAGCAGTACTTC. Amino acid sequence: CASSFSGGNEQYF.

The chain couples TRBV6-6 to TRBJ2-1; 12 positions match TRBD2. This CDR3 region has 16 residues. Germline V CDR1 and CDR2: MNHNY, SVGAGI (reference sequence). V was pared by 4 bases and J by 7 bases, with 8 bases of the junction left unmatched. The CDR3 reads CASSSETSGSSNEQFF. DNA for the CDR3: TGTGCCAGCAGTTCCGAGACTAGCGGGAGTTCGAATGAGCAGTTCTTC.

The chain joins TRBV19 to TRBJ1-6; the D is unclear. This CDR3 comprises 16 residues. Trimming removed 3 bases at V and 0 bases at J, with 9 bases between. Per the germline V gene, CDR1 is LNHDA and CDR2 is SQIVND (reference sequence). The CDR3: CASSMPLSSYNSPLHF. The CDR3 DNA is TGTGCCAGTAGTATGCCTCTGAGCTCCTATAATTCACCCCTCCACTTT.

J is TRBJ2-3 and V is TRBV27; 11 nucleotides agree with TRBD2. V was clipped by 5 bases and J by 4 bases; unmatched bases: 8. Germline-derived CDR1 and CDR2 are MNHEY and SMNVEV (reference sequence). The CDR3 runs to 16 residues. The CDR3 nucleotides are TGTGCCAGCAGTCCAGGGACTAGCGGAGCGGCAGATACGCAGTATTTT. Protein product: CASSPGTSGAADTQYF.

The chain combines TRBV6-1 with TRBJ2-1; 7 bases fit TRBD2. Trimming at V came to 2 bases and at J to 7 bases, leaving 11 bases not matched to a gene. CDR1 is MNHNS and CDR2 is SASEGT in the germline V gene. The CDR3 is 16 amino acids. CDR3 sequence (DNA): TGTGCCAGCAGTGAACTGGGGGACTACCTTAGGAATGAGCAGTTCTTC. It encodes CASSELGDYLRNEQFF.

The chain couples TRBV27 to TRBJ1-1, with TRBD1 identical over 7 bases. CDR1 and CDR2 (germline): MNHEY, SMNVEV (reference sequence). The length of the CDR3 is 13 residues. Trimming removed 0 bases from V and 5 bases from J; junction bases left unmatched: 0. In nucleotides, the CDR3 is TGTGCCAGCAGTTTATCGACAGGGACTGAAGCTTTCTTT. As protein: CASSLSTGTEAFF.

The chain has TRBV7-9 and TRBJ2-1; D gene ambiguous. Per the germline V gene, CDR1 is SEHNR and CDR2 is FQNEAQ (reference sequence). This CDR3 has 14 residues. V dropped 7 bases and J dropped 2 bases, with 12 bases sitting between them. CDR3 DNA: TGTGCCAGCACCCATAGCCCCCCCTACAATGAGCAGTTCTTC. Translation gives CASTHSPPYNEQFF.

The chain links TRBV4-1 to TRBJ2-5; TRBD2 matches at 7 bases. There are 16 residues in the CDR3. The V and J ends lost 0 bases and 5 bases, in that order; junction bases with no gene match: 9. Germline CDR1 and CDR2: MGHRA and YSYEKL. The CDR3 spells CASSQDMARGGETQYF. The DNA for the CDR3 is TGCGCCAGCAGCCAAGATATGGCACGGGGAGGGGAGACCCAGTACTTC.

The CDR3 region has the DNA TGTGCCAGCAGGCGGGCCGTCTCTGGAAACACCATATATTTT. Its protein is CASRRAVSGNTIYF. V and J are TRBV5-6 and TRBJ1-3; D unresolved. This CDR3 comprises 14 residues. Germline values: CDR1 SGHDT, CDR2 YYEEEE. V was cut by 5 bases and J by 0 bases, with 9 bases left in between.

The J gene is TRBJ2-3, the V gene TRBV30, with TRBD2 identical over 9 bases. This CDR3 is built from 20 residues. J gave up 0 bases and V 3 bases, and 19 bases lay outside the gene matches. Germline V gene sequence: CDR1 GTSNPN, CDR2 SVGIG (reference sequence). This CDR3 reads CAWSRLLINSGGSSTDTQYF. The DNA of the CDR3 is TGTGCCTGGAGCCGGCTCCTCATTAATAGCGGGGGCTCTAGCACAGATACGCAGTATTTT.

The DNA for the CDR3 is TGCGCCAGCAGCTTGGAGTTAGCACAAGAGACCCAGTACTTC. It codes for CASSLELAQETQYF. V and J are TRBV5-1 and TRBJ2-5; D is ambiguous. Germline V lookup: CDR1 SGHRS, CDR2 YFSETQ. V was clipped by 0 bases and J by 2 bases, with 8 bases between them. This CDR3 spans 14 amino acids.

This chain connects TRBV9 to TRBJ2-3; 7 positions agree with TRBD1. After removal of 3 bases from V and 2 bases from J, the junction contained 6 bases not matched to a gene. There are 15 residues in the CDR3. Germline CDR1 and CDR2: SGDLS and YYNGEE. CDR3 nucleotides: TGTGCCAGCAGCGCAACGGACAGGTACACAGATACGCAGTATTTT. Encoded protein: CASSATDRYTDTQYF.

The V gene is TRBV27, the J gene TRBJ2-3; 9 nucleotides agree with TRBD1. Trimming at V came to 1 base and at J to 1 base, leaving 3 bases not matched to a gene. Germline V gene sequence: CDR1 MNHEY, CDR2 SMNVEV (reference sequence). CDR3 length: 16 residues. CDR3 bases: TGTGCCAGCAGTTTATTACAGGGGGCCGGCACAGATACGCAGTATTTT. Its protein is CASSLLQGAGTDTQYF.

The chain has TRBV6-1 and TRBJ2-7; 11 positions match TRBD2. Germline V gene sequence: CDR1 MNHNS, CDR2 SASEGT. V gave up 6 bases and J gave up 1 base; unmatched junction bases: 5. There are 15 residues in the CDR3. The chain's CDR3 is CASRASGGNSYEQYF. In DNA form, the CDR3 reads TGTGCCAGCAGAGCTAGCGGGGGGAATTCCTACGAGCAGTACTTC.

This CDR3 reads CSVIAGLTDTQYF. CDR3 coding DNA: TGCAGCGTGATAGCGGGATTAACAGATACGCAGTATTTT. V and J are TRBV29-1 and TRBJ2-3; 8 bases align to TRBD2. The CDR3 is made up of 13 amino acids. The V and J ends lost 6 bases and 3 bases, in that order; junction bases with no gene match: 5. The germline V gene encodes CDR1 SQVTM and CDR2 ANQGSEA.

A remark on this clone: The junction departs from the called germline gene at one end, perhaps through a read error. V gene TRBV27 combines with J gene TRBJ2-7; 10 bases map to TRBD2. The CDR3 is made up of 13 amino acids. Per germline, CDR1 MNHEY and CDR2 SMNVEV (reference sequence). CDR3 loop: CASSFFSGLARVF. The CDR3 DNA is TGTGCCAGCAGTTTTTTCTCGGGACTAGCGCGAGTCTTC.

In its sample, this clone was seen once. Written as DNA, the CDR3 is TGTGCCAGCAGCTCGGGGGTCAATGAGCAGTTCTTC. Translation gives CASSSGVNEQFF. The V and J genes are TRBV5-8 and TRBJ2-1; D is possibly TRBD2 (6 bases). Trimming took 3 bases from V and 6 from J, leaving 7 bases between them. CDR1 and CDR2 (germline): SGHTS, YDEGEE. CDR3 length: 12 amino acids.

This clone was counted between two and nine times. CDR3 coding DNA: TGTGCCAGCAGCTTGGGTTCGGACGAGCAGTACTTC. Its protein product is CASSLGSDEQYF. The chain uses TRBV5-6 and TRBJ2-7; D unclear. The ends were cut back, 0 bases at V and 5 bases at J, with 6 bases in the middle. The CDR3 runs 12 residues. Germline CDR1 reads SGHDT; CDR2 reads YYEEEE.

The genes are TRBV10-3 and TRBJ1-1; weak D call: TRBD1 (5 bases). Germline CDR1 ENHRY, CDR2 SYGVKD. V was trimmed by 6 bases and J by 1 base, leaving 6 bases between them. The CDR3 length is 12 residues. The CDR3 region is CAIRGRNTEAFF. The CDR3 DNA reads TGTGCCATCAGGGGGCGGAACACTGAAGCTTTCTTT.

J is TRBJ2-5 and V is TRBV29-1; the D gene is possibly TRBD2 (6 bases). The CDR3 covers 13 residues. Germline values: CDR1 SQVTM, CDR2 ANQGSEA. V was clipped by 1 base and J by 4 bases, with 10 bases between them. The CDR3 is CSVEGGAGETQYF. In DNA, the CDR3 is TGCAGCGTTGAAGGCGGGGCGGGAGAGACCCAGTACTTC. The full variable domain, in which reference TRBV29-1 and TRBJ2-5 provide the parts outside the CDR3, is SAVISQKPSRDICQRGTSLTIQCQVDSQVTMMFWYRQQPGQSLTLIATANQGSEATYESGFVIDKFPISRPNLTFSTLTVSNMSPEDSSIYLCSVEGGAGETQYFGPGTRLLVL.

This clone was seen a single time. The chain employs TRBV7-2 and TRBJ1-2; TRBD1 matches at 7 bases. Germline V gives CDR1 SGHTA, CDR2 FQGNSA. The CDR3 is made up of 12 amino acids. V was pared by 5 bases and J by 5 bases, with 2 bases of the junction left unmatched. CDR3 protein: CASSRDRYGYTF. The DNA of the CDR3 is TGTGCCAGCAGCCGGGACAGATATGGCTACACCTTC.

The rearrangement joins TRBV30 to TRBJ1-6; D gene ambiguous. CDR3 length: 16 residues. Trimming cost V 4 bases and J 0 bases, with 13 bases left between them. Germline-derived CDR1 and CDR2 are GTSNPN and SVGIG (reference sequence). CDR3: CAWTGLLSSYNSPLHF. The CDR3 region has the DNA TGTGCCTGGACCGGACTTCTGAGCTCCTATAATTCACCCCTCCACTTT. Using reference TRBV30 and TRBJ1-6 for the parts outside the CDR3, the full variable domain is SQTIHQWPATLVQPVGSPLSLECTVEGTSNPNLYWYRQAAGRGLQLLFYSVGIGQISSEVPQNLSASRPQDRQFILSSKKLLLSDSGFYLCAWTGLLSSYNSPLHFGNGTRLTVT.

The chain joins TRBV6-5 to TRBJ1-3, with TRBD1 as a possible D gene (5 bases). Germline CDR1 reads MNHEY; CDR2 reads SVGAGI. This CDR3 spans 11 amino acids. The V and J ends lost 5 bases and 8 bases respectively, with 7 bases between them. CDR3 DNA sequence: TGTGCCAGCAGTGGGGGGGACACCATATATTTT. Its protein is CASSGGDTIYF.

V gene TRBV18 combines with J gene TRBJ1-3; weak D call: TRBD1 (5 bases). The ends were cut back, 2 bases at V and 0 bases at J, with 17 bases in the middle. Germline V gives CDR1 KGHSH, CDR2 LQKENI. The CDR3 consists of 18 residues. The CDR3 protein is CASSPTQAGEGSGNTIYF. The CDR3 DNA sequence: TGTGCCAGCTCACCAACGCAGGCGGGGGAAGGCTCTGGAAACACCATATATTTT.

The gene calls are TRBV21-1 and TRBJ1-2; the table gives TRBD1 as D, unverified against the DNA. TRBV21-1 is a pseudogene segment. The CDR3 totals 11 residues. The chain's CDR3 is CASVTNYGYTF. For the CDR3, the DNA is TGTGCCAGCGTCACTAACTATGGCTACACCTTC.

This rearrangement joins TRBV19 to TRBJ1-3, with D tentatively TRBD1 (5 bases). This CDR3 has 13 amino acids. The V gene's germline CDR1 is LNHDA and CDR2 SQIVND (reference sequence). V was trimmed by 4 bases and J by 4 bases, leaving 8 bases between them. The CDR3 is CASSTTDGNTIYF. CDR3 nucleotides: TGTGCCAGTAGTACGACAGACGGAAACACCATATATTTT.

This clone occurred a few times. J is TRBJ2-2 and V is TRBV5-1; D not resolved. Germline V gene lookup returns CDR1 SGHRS and CDR2 YFSETQ. CDR3 length: 15 amino acids. V was cut by 5 bases and J by 0 bases, with 11 bases left in between. The CDR3 region has the DNA TGCGCCAGCAGTCTAACAGACGCGAACACCGGGGAGCTGTTTTTT. This gives the protein CASSLTDANTGELFF.